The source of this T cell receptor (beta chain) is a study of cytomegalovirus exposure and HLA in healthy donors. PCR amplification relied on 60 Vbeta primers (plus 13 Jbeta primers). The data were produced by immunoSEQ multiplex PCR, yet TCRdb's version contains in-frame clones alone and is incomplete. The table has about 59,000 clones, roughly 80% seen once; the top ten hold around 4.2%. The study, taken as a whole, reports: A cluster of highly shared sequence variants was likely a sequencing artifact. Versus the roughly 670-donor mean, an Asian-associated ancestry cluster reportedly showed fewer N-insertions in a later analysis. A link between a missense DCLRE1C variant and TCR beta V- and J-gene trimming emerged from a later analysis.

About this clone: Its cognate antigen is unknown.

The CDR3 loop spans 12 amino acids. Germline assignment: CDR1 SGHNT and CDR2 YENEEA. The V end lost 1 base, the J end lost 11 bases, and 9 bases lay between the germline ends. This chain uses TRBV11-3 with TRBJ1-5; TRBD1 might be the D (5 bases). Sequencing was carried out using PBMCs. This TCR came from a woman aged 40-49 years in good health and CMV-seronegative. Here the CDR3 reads CASSLAGGSQHF. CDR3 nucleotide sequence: TGTGCCAGCAGCTTAGCGGGGGGGTCCCAGCATTTT.